These 10 T cell receptor beta chains share one sample of origin, sequenced in a study of PD-1 blockade in classical Hodgkin lymphoma. Generated by immunoSEQ multiplex PCR, the TCRdb table keeps only in-frame clones and is missing some. The table lists some 7,800 clones, around 79% of them singletons. As for time point: cycle 4 day 1 (C4D1), after more than five weeks of nivolumab. Relapse was seen in all patients after autologous stem cell transplantation, and brentuximab vedotin exposure was variable. Thawed PBMCs were the source of CD8+ T cells, obtained through magnetic negative selection. The sample in question was CD8+ T cells from blood, obtained before the fourth cycle of nivolumab. All receptors come from a human donor with classical Hodgkin lymphoma.

The chain joins TRBV6-1 to TRBJ2-2; D gene ambiguous. Germline CDR1 reads MNHNS; CDR2 reads SASEGT. This CDR3 comprises 15 residues. V lost 1 base, J lost 3 bases, and 9 bases lay in between. CDR3 sequence: CASSEVYIYTGELFF. Written as DNA, the CDR3 is TGTGCCAGCAGTGAAGTATATATCTACACCGGGGAGCTGTTTTTT.

This clone was seen a few times. This chain joins TRBV6-6 and TRBJ1-5; possibly TRBD1 for D (6 bases). Germline V gene data show CDR1 as MNHNY and CDR2 as SVGAGI (reference sequence). The V end was cut by 2 bases, the J end by 7 bases, with 15 bases between. There are 15 residues in the CDR3. CDR3 sequence reads: CASSYLQGFNQPQHF. In nucleotides, the CDR3 is TGTGCCAGCAGTTACCTACAGGGTTTCAACCAGCCCCAGCATTTT.

V and J are TRBV6-5 and TRBJ2-5, with D possibly being TRBD1 or TRBD2 (6 bases each). Germline CDR1 and CDR2: MNHEY and SVGAGI. This CDR3 has 14 amino acids. V lost 6 bases to trimming and J lost 5 bases, with 16 bases between them. Here the CDR3 reads CASSFSQGGETQYF. CDR3 bases: TGTGCCAGCAGCTTCTCACAGGGAGGTGAGACCCAGTACTTC.

The rearrangement links TRBV7-6 to TRBJ1-5; tentatively, D is TRBD1 (5 bases). The CDR3 sequence is 14 residues long. Germline V CDR1 and CDR2: SGHVS, FNYEAQ. V was clipped by 5 bases and J by 2 bases, with 10 bases between them. CDR3 protein: CASSAGGRNQPQHF. The CDR3 DNA sequence: TGTGCCAGCAGCGCCGGGGGTCGCAATCAGCCCCAGCATTTT. Full variable domain (remainder filled in from reference TRBV7-6 and TRBJ1-5): GAGVSQSPRYKVTKRGQDVALRCDPISGHVSLYWYRQALGQGPEFLTYFNYEAQQDKSGLPNDRFSAERPEGSISTLTIQRTEQRDSAMYRCASSAGGRNQPQHFGDGTRLSIL.

The genes are TRBV28 and TRBJ2-1; no clear D gene. V was clipped by 4 bases and J by 2 bases, with 12 bases between them. This CDR3 has 15 residues. Germline values: CDR1 MDHEN, CDR2 SYDVKM. The CDR3 spells CASSSLQNPYNEQFF. The CDR3 DNA is TGTGCCAGCAGTTCACTCCAGAATCCCTACAATGAGCAGTTCTTC.

The chain combines TRBV5-8 with TRBJ2-7; tentatively, D is TRBD1 (6 bases). Trimming left V 0 bases short and J 6 bases short, with 16 bases between. The CDR3 sequence is 15 residues long. Germline CDR1 and CDR2: SGHTS and YDEGEE. CDR3 bases: TGTGCCAGCAGCTTGGTACCTCCCACAGGGTCCGAGCAGTACTTC. This sequence encodes CASSLVPPTGSEQYF. Full variable domain (remainder filled in from reference TRBV5-8 and TRBJ2-7): EAGVTQSPTHLIKTRGQQATLRCSPISGHTSVYWYQQALGLGLQFLLWYDEGEERNRGNFPPRFSGRQFPNYSSELNVNALELEDSALYLCASSLVPPTGSEQYFGPGTRLTVT.

V usage is TRBV10-3 and J usage is TRBJ2-1; 8 bases are shared with TRBD2. Germline CDR1 and CDR2: ENHRY and SYGVKD. The V and J ends lost 6 bases and 6 bases, in that order; junction bases with no gene match: 13. The CDR3 contains 16 residues. CDR3 loop: CAIRETVQREPNEQFF. CDR3 nucleotides: TGTGCCATCAGGGAGACGGTCCAGCGGGAGCCCAATGAGCAGTTCTTC.

The chain combines TRBV27 with TRBJ2-2; TRBD2 agrees at 13 bases. Trimming took 6 bases from V and 3 from J; bases not matched to a gene: 13. CDR1 MNHEY and CDR2 SMNVEV come from the germline V gene (reference sequence). The CDR3 is made up of 19 amino acids. The CDR3 spells CASRTRFRLAGGYTGELFF. The CDR3 DNA reads TGTGCCAGCAGAACCCGATTCCGACTAGCGGGGGGATACACCGGGGAGCTGTTTTTT.

The chain employs TRBV11-1 and TRBJ2-3, with a weak D call TRBD2 (6 bases). CDR1 and CDR2 (germline): SGHAT, FQDESV (reference sequence). There are 15 residues in the CDR3. V was pared by 3 bases and J by 0 bases, with 10 bases between. The CDR3 DNA reads as TGTGCCAGCAGCTTTGGTAGCGGCAGCACAGATACGCAGTATTTT. Its protein product is CASSFGSGSTDTQYF.

J is TRBJ1-1 and V is TRBV19, with no clear D. The CDR3 loop spans 13 amino acids. Germline V gives CDR1 LNHDA, CDR2 SQIVND (reference sequence). The germline V and J ends were trimmed by 5 bases and 6 bases, with 13 bases remaining between them. CDR3 nucleotide sequence: TGTGCCAGTAGTGCGTCCGTAGCGTCTGAAGCTTTCTTT. This translates into CASSASVASEAFF.